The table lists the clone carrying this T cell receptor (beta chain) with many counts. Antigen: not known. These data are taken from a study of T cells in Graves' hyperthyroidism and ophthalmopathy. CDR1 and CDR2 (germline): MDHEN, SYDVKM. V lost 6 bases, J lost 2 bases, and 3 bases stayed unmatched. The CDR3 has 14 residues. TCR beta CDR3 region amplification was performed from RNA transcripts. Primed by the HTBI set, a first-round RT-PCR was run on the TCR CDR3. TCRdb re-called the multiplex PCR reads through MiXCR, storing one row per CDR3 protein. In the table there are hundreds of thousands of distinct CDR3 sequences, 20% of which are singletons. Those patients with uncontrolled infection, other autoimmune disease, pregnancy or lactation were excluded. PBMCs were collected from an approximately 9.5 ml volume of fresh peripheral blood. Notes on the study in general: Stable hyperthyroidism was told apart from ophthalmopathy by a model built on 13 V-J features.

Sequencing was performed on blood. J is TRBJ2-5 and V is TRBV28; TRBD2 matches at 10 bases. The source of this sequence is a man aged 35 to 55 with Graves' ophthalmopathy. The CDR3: CASSLLAGQETQYF. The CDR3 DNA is TGTGCCAGCAGCTTACTAGCGGGGCAAGAGACCCAGTACTTC.